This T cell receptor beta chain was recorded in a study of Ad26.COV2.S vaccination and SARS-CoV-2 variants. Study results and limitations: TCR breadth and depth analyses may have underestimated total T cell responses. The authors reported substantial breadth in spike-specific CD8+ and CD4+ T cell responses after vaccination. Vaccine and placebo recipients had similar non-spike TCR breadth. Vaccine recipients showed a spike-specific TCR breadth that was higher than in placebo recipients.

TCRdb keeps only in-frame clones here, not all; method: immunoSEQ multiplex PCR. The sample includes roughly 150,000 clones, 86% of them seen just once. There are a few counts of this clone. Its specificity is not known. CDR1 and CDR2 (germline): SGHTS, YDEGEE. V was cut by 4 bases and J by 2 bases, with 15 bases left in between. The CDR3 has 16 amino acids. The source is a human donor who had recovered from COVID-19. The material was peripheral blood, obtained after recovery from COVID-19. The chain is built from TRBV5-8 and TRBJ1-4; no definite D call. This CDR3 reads CASSTPELATNEKLFF. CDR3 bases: TGTGCCAGCAGCACACCCGAACTTGCGACTAATGAAAAACTGTTTTTT.